Listed below are T cell receptor beta chains from one sample, sequenced in a study of blood T cell repertoires in COVID-19. Here immunoSEQ multiplex PCR was the method, and the copy in TCRdb shows in-frame clones only, minus some. The repertoire holds some 120,000 clones, with over 70% as singletons. Sequenced sample: peripheral blood. These receptors originate from a woman between 45 and 65 years old with acute or convalescent COVID-19. CDR3s include the opening cysteine and the closing phenylalanine or tryptophan. D genes are given only for firm matches. Size values are once, few and many counts, or a class for expanded clones, and some rows have none.

abundance: -; j_gene: TRBJ2-1; v_gene: TRBV7-7; d_gene: TRBD1; CDR3nt: TGTGCTAGCAGCTTAGGGACAGCCGCCCCATACAATGAGCAGTTCTTC; CDR3aa: CASSLGTAAPYNEQFF
abundance: -; j_gene: TRBJ1-1; v_gene: TRBV28; d_gene: TRBD1; CDR3nt: TGTGCCAGCAGTTTCCTAAGGGGGCTGGCTAACACTGAAGCTTTCTTT; CDR3aa: CASSFLRGLANTEAFF
abundance: -; j_gene: TRBJ2-1; v_gene: TRBV7-9; d_gene: TRBD2; CDR3nt: TGTGCCAGCAGCCCGGGACTAGCGGGAAATGAGCAGTTCTTC; CDR3aa: CASSPGLAGNEQFF
abundance: -; j_gene: TRBJ1-6; v_gene: TRBV11-2; d_gene: TRBD1; CDR3nt: TGTGCCAGCAGAGTCTCATTACAGGGGGATAATTCACCCCTCCACTTT; CDR3aa: CASRVSLQGDNSPLHF
abundance: -; j_gene: TRBJ2-3; v_gene: TRBV15; d_gene: TRBD2; CDR3nt: TGTGCCACCAGCACCTGGGTTAGCGGGGTCCGGGATACGCAGTATTTT; CDR3aa: CATSTWVSGVRDTQYF
abundance: few; j_gene: TRBJ2-7; v_gene: TRBV28; d_gene: TRBD2; CDR3nt: TGTGCCAGCAGTTCCGCCGGGACTAGCGGGAGGAGGGAGCAGTACTTC; CDR3aa: CASSSAGTSGRREQYF
abundance: -; j_gene: TRBJ2-4; v_gene: TRBV4-2; d_gene: TRBD1; CDR3nt: TGTGCCAGCAGCCAGCGCTACCGGGACAGGGGGCTTAGGGTTTTTGAAAACATTCAGTACTTC; CDR3aa: CASSQRYRDRGLRVFENIQYF
abundance: -; j_gene: TRBJ2-7; v_gene: TRBV6-6; d_gene: -; CDR3nt: TGTGCCAGCAGTTACTCCTCACTGTGGGCGACCTACGAGCAGTACTTC; CDR3aa: CASSYSSLWATYEQYF
abundance: -; j_gene: TRBJ2-1; v_gene: TRBV25-1; d_gene: -; CDR3nt: TGTGCCAGCAGTGAGACAGGGAGGAATGAGCAGTTCTTC; CDR3aa: CASSETGRNEQFF
abundance: few; j_gene: TRBJ2-1; v_gene: TRBV10-1; d_gene: TRBD2; CDR3nt: TGCGCCAGCAGTGAGGTTGCTAGCGGGAGTAATGAGCAGTTCTTC; CDR3aa: CASSEVASGSNEQFF
abundance: few; j_gene: TRBJ2-7; v_gene: TRBV19; d_gene: -; CDR3nt: TGTGCCAGTAGTATAGGCCCCCGGGGGTATGGCGAGCAGTACTTC; CDR3aa: CASSIGPRGYGEQYF
abundance: -; j_gene: TRBJ2-5; v_gene: TRBV19; d_gene: TRBD2; CDR3nt: TGTGCCAGTAGCGGGAGGGACCAAGAGACCCAGTACTTC; CDR3aa: CASSGRDQETQYF
abundance: -; j_gene: TRBJ2-7; v_gene: TRBV9; d_gene: -; CDR3nt: TGTGCCAGCAGCGTAGGTATTAGCGGAGGGAACCCCCACCACGAGCAGTACTTC; CDR3aa: CASSVGISGGNPHHEQYF
abundance: -; j_gene: TRBJ1-6; v_gene: TRBV3-1/TRBV3-2; d_gene: -; CDR3nt: TGTGCCAGCAGCCAAGAAGACCAGGCGAATTCACCCCTCCACTTT; CDR3aa: CASSQEDQANSPLHF
abundance: -; j_gene: TRBJ2-1; v_gene: TRBV30; d_gene: -; CDR3nt: TGTGCCTGGAGAGTAGCGGTTGAGCAGTTCTTC; CDR3aa: CAWRVAVEQFF
abundance: -; j_gene: TRBJ1-1; v_gene: TRBV10-3; d_gene: TRBD1; CDR3nt: TGTGCCATCAGTGGGTCCGGCAGGGGGGACACTGAAGCTTTCTTT; CDR3aa: CAISGSGRGDTEAFF
abundance: -; j_gene: TRBJ2-3; v_gene: TRBV19; d_gene: TRBD2; CDR3nt: TGTGCCAGTAACCTAGCGGGAGATTCAAGGGGCACAGATACGCAGTATTTT; CDR3aa: CASNLAGDSRGTDTQYF
abundance: -; j_gene: TRBJ2-2; v_gene: TRBV11-2; d_gene: -; CDR3nt: TGTGCCAGCAGCCTTCTCCAAGGGGCTAACGGGGAGCTGTTTTTT; CDR3aa: CASSLLQGANGELFF
abundance: -; j_gene: TRBJ1-1; v_gene: TRBV18; d_gene: -; CDR3nt: TGTGCCAGCTCACCATACGGGATGAACACTGAAGCTTTCTTT; CDR3aa: CASSPYGMNTEAFF
abundance: -; j_gene: TRBJ1-1; v_gene: TRBV6-1; d_gene: -; CDR3nt: TGTGCCAGCCCGTCGGGAACTGAAGCTTTCTTT; CDR3aa: CASPSGTEAFF
abundance: -; j_gene: TRBJ2-7; v_gene: TRBV10-2; d_gene: -; CDR3nt: TGCGCCAGCAGTTCTGGGGGGGCAAAAGGTGACGAGCAGTACTTC; CDR3aa: CASSSGGAKGDEQYF
abundance: -; j_gene: TRBJ2-5; v_gene: TRBV2; d_gene: -; CDR3nt: TGTGCCAGCAGTGATGATAGAGAGACCCAGTACTTC; CDR3aa: CASSDDRETQYF
abundance: -; j_gene: TRBJ1-1; v_gene: TRBV20-1; d_gene: -; CDR3nt: TGCAGTGCTAGTGTCGGGGGGGGCACTGAAGCTTTCTTT; CDR3aa: CSASVGGGTEAFF
abundance: many; j_gene: TRBJ1-1; v_gene: TRBV10-1; d_gene: -; CDR3nt: TGCGCCAGCAGTGCTATGCAAAACACTGAAGCTTTCTTT; CDR3aa: CASSAMQNTEAFF
abundance: -; j_gene: TRBJ1-2; v_gene: TRBV28; d_gene: -; CDR3nt: TGTGCCAGCACTCTGGGGGGGGGTTATGGCTACACCTTC; CDR3aa: CASTLGGGYGYTF
abundance: -; j_gene: TRBJ2-7; v_gene: TRBV19; d_gene: TRBD2; CDR3nt: TGTGCCACATCTCCCGGGACTAGCTTGTACGAGCAGTACTTC; CDR3aa: CATSPGTSLYEQYF
abundance: -; j_gene: TRBJ1-6; v_gene: TRBV11-2; d_gene: -; CDR3nt: TGTGCCAGCAGCCGCAGTGGTTCACCCCTCCACTTT; CDR3aa: CASSRSGSPLHF
abundance: -; j_gene: TRBJ1-2; v_gene: TRBV3-1/TRBV3-2; d_gene: TRBD1; CDR3nt: TGTGCCAGCAGCAAAAAAGGGGGCAGCCTGCTCGGCTACACCTTC; CDR3aa: CASSKKGGSLLGYTF
abundance: -; j_gene: TRBJ1-5; v_gene: TRBV12-3/TRBV12-4; d_gene: -; CDR3nt: TGTGCCAGCAGTTTAGAACTAGGATCGTCCCAGCATTTT; CDR3aa: CASSLELGSSQHF
abundance: -; j_gene: TRBJ2-3; v_gene: TRBV4-2; d_gene: TRBD2; CDR3nt: TGTGCCAGCAGCCAAAAACTAGCGGGGGATGATACGCAGTATTTT; CDR3aa: CASSQKLAGDDTQYF
abundance: -; j_gene: TRBJ1-1; v_gene: TRBV5-8; d_gene: -; CDR3nt: TGTGCCAGCAGCATCCGGACAGACCCAGAAGCTTTCTTT; CDR3aa: CASSIRTDPEAFF
abundance: -; j_gene: TRBJ1-5; v_gene: TRBV6-1; d_gene: -; CDR3nt: TGTGCCAGCAGTGAAGCGGGGCAGGACAGTCAGCCCCAGCATTTT; CDR3aa: CASSEAGQDSQPQHF
abundance: -; j_gene: TRBJ2-3; v_gene: TRBV7-8; d_gene: TRBD2; CDR3nt: TGTGCCAGCAGCCGCGGGAGGGCGGGTAGCACAGATACGCAGTATTTT; CDR3aa: CASSRGRAGSTDTQYF
abundance: -; j_gene: TRBJ1-2; v_gene: TRBV27; d_gene: -; CDR3nt: TGTGCCAGCAGTTTTCGTCGCGTAAGCAAAGATGGCTACACCTTC; CDR3aa: CASSFRRVSKDGYTF
abundance: once; j_gene: TRBJ2-5; v_gene: TRBV28; d_gene: -; CDR3nt: TGTGCCAGCAGTTCAGGGCCCTACGGAGCCCAGTACTTC; CDR3aa: CASSSGPYGAQYF
abundance: -; j_gene: TRBJ2-1; v_gene: TRBV10-3; d_gene: TRBD1; CDR3nt: TGTGCCATCAGTGAGTCGTCAGGGGGAAATGAGCAGTTCTTC; CDR3aa: CAISESSGGNEQFF
abundance: -; j_gene: TRBJ2-5; v_gene: TRBV19; d_gene: TRBD2; CDR3nt: TGTGCCAGTAGCCCGGGACTAGCGGCCCCAGAGACCCAGTACTTC; CDR3aa: CASSPGLAAPETQYF
abundance: -; j_gene: TRBJ2-7; v_gene: TRBV2; d_gene: -; CDR3nt: TGTGCCAGCAGAGGACAGCGCCTCTCCTACGAGCAGTACTTC; CDR3aa: CASRGQRLSYEQYF
abundance: -; j_gene: TRBJ2-2; v_gene: TRBV6-5; d_gene: -; CDR3nt: TGTGCCACCCCTGCGGTCAGGGATACCGGGGAGCTGTTTTTT; CDR3aa: CATPAVRDTGELFF
abundance: -; j_gene: TRBJ1-5; v_gene: TRBV19; d_gene: -; CDR3nt: TGTGCCAGTAGTAGGGGGGAGCGGCCCCAGCATTTT; CDR3aa: CASSRGERPQHF
abundance: -; j_gene: TRBJ2-3; v_gene: TRBV29-1; d_gene: TRBD2; CDR3nt: TGCAGCGTAACTGGGACTAGCGGGAGACCAGATACGCAGTATTTT; CDR3aa: CSVTGTSGRPDTQYF
abundance: few; j_gene: TRBJ2-3; v_gene: TRBV4-1; d_gene: -; CDR3nt: TGCGCCAGCAGCCAAGCTTGGTCAGTTCCTGATACGCAGTATTTT; CDR3aa: CASSQAWSVPDTQYF
abundance: -; j_gene: TRBJ1-3; v_gene: TRBV3-1/TRBV3-2; d_gene: -; CDR3nt: TGTGCCAGCAGCCAGGTGCCGGTGGAGGTATCCCCACTCTCTGGAAACACCATATATTTT; CDR3aa: CASSQVPVEVSPLSGNTIYF
abundance: few; j_gene: TRBJ1-5; v_gene: TRBV18; d_gene: -; CDR3nt: TGTGCCAGCTCAGAAGATGGAGACCAGCCCCAGCATTTT; CDR3aa: CASSEDGDQPQHF
abundance: -; j_gene: TRBJ1-1; v_gene: TRBV4-1; d_gene: TRBD1; CDR3nt: TGCGCCAGCAGCCAAGATCCCCAGGGGGCTTCCGAGAACACTGAAGCTTTCTTT; CDR3aa: CASSQDPQGASENTEAFF
abundance: -; j_gene: TRBJ2-6; v_gene: TRBV27; d_gene: -; CDR3nt: TGTGCCAGCAGGGGCGTGCCTGGGGCCAACGTCCTGACTTTC; CDR3aa: CASRGVPGANVLTF
abundance: -; j_gene: TRBJ2-3; v_gene: TRBV28; d_gene: TRBD2; CDR3nt: TGTGCCAGCAGACGAGCGGGAGGCACAGATACGCAGTATTTT; CDR3aa: CASRRAGGTDTQYF
abundance: -; j_gene: TRBJ2-3; v_gene: TRBV18; d_gene: TRBD2; CDR3nt: TGTGCCAGCTCGCAAGGCGGAGAGCGGGGTTCAGATACGCAGTATTTT; CDR3aa: CASSQGGERGSDTQYF
abundance: -; j_gene: TRBJ1-2; v_gene: TRBV6-2/TRBV6-3; d_gene: -; CDR3nt: TGTGCCAGCACCCCGACAGCTAACTATGGCTACACCTTC; CDR3aa: CASTPTANYGYTF
abundance: once; j_gene: TRBJ1-3; v_gene: TRBV29-1; d_gene: -; CDR3nt: TGCAGCGTTGTAGGACAGACGATCTCTGGAAACACCATATATTTT; CDR3aa: CSVVGQTISGNTIYF